Below are 8 T cell receptor beta chains sequenced from a single sample in a study of blood T cell repertoires in COVID-19 (dated by TCRdb to 2018 to 2020). Library construction relied on the immunoSEQ multiplex PCR assay. Here the immuneACCESS table is served through TCRdb, limited to in-frame sequences with V and J called. Missing clones are a known gap in these copies; in checked studies unresolved V genes cover under half, and the rest lacks a known reason. This sample lists more than 60,000 clones; roughly nine tenths were detected once. Roughly 4.4% of the sample is held by the ten biggest clonotypes. Sequenced input: peripheral blood. The receptors here all came from a man aged 45-65 years with active COVID-19.

The chain joins TRBV25-1 to TRBJ2-7; D unclear. CDR1 is MGHDK, CDR2 SYGVNS, per germline. The CDR3 covers 16 residues. The germline V and J ends were trimmed by 8 bases and 5 bases, with 25 bases remaining between them. This CDR3 is CASPCPLMLLIHEQYF. The CDR3 bases are TGTGCCAGCCCCTGCCCCCTTATGTTACTGATCCACGAGCAGTACTTC.

This clone has just one count. The chain links TRBV19 to TRBJ1-5; 12 nucleotides align to TRBD1. Germline V gene lookup returns CDR1 LNHDA and CDR2 SQIVND (reference sequence). Trimming took 2 bases from V and 1 from J; bases not matched to a gene: 3. This CDR3 spans 17 amino acids. In DNA, the CDR3 is TGTGCCAGTAGTATACGGGACAGGGGGCCGAGCAATCAGCCCCAGCATTTT. As protein: CASSIRDRGPSNQPQHF.

This clone occurred once. This sequence joins TRBV3-1 (or the pseudogene TRBV3-2) and TRBJ2-2; a possible D gene is TRBD2 (5 bases). The V end lost 8 bases, the J end lost 7 bases, and 23 bases lay between the germline ends. CDR3 length: 16 amino acids. The V gene's germline CDR1 is LGHDT and CDR2 YNNKEL (reference sequence). CDR3 coding DNA: TGTGCCAGCCATGGCCGGGGTCCGGCATGGGACGGGGAGCTGTTTTTT. Translating gives CASHGRGPAWDGELFF.

The CDR3 here is CASSPTRNEQFF. The CDR3 DNA follows: TGTGCCAGCAGCCCGACACGAAATGAGCAGTTCTTC. The chain couples TRBV12-3 or TRBV12-4 to TRBJ2-1; D gene uncertain. The V end lost 6 bases, the J end lost 7 bases, and 10 bases lay between the germline ends. The CDR3 consists of 12 residues.

V is TRBV5-6 and J is TRBJ1-4, with 7 bases identical to TRBD1. CDR1 SGHDT and CDR2 YYEEEE come from the germline V gene. CDR3 size: 16 residues. J lost 0 bases, V lost 2 bases, and 4 bases had no gene match. CDR3 nucleotide sequence: TGTGCCAGCAGCTTAAGACAGGGCGCAACTAATGAAAAACTGTTTTTT. Its protein product is CASSLRQGATNEKLFF.

The chain combines TRBV11-1 with TRBJ2-1, with TRBD2 matching 10 bases. This CDR3 has 14 amino acids. CDR1 and CDR2 (germline): SGHAT, FQDESV (reference sequence). V gave up 1 base and J gave up 8 bases; unmatched junction bases: 2. The CDR3 protein is CASSLGLAGYEQFF. CDR3 nucleotides: TGTGCCAGCAGCTTAGGACTAGCGGGCTATGAGCAGTTCTTC.

This clone was detected only once. The CDR3 DNA sequence: TGTGCCAGCAGCTTTCTCGGGGGAGCAAGGACCGGGGAGCTGTTTTTT. It translates to CASSFLGGARTGELFF. The chain links TRBV5-4 to TRBJ2-2; D might be TRBD2 (6 bases). Deletions cut 2 bases from V and 5 bases from J, with 16 bases between. The CDR3 spans 16 residues. Germline V lookup: CDR1 SGHNT, CDR2 YYREEE (reference sequence).

This clone has a single count. The chain combines TRBV6-4 with TRBJ1-6; a possible D gene is TRBD1 (5 bases). CDR3 size: 14 residues. CDR1 is MRHNA, CDR2 SNTAGT, per germline. V was cut by 4 bases and J by 9 bases, with 13 bases left in between. This CDR3 is CASSAGGVGSPLHF. CDR3 nucleotide sequence: TGTGCCAGCAGTGCGGGGGGTGTTGGTTCACCCCTCCACTTT.